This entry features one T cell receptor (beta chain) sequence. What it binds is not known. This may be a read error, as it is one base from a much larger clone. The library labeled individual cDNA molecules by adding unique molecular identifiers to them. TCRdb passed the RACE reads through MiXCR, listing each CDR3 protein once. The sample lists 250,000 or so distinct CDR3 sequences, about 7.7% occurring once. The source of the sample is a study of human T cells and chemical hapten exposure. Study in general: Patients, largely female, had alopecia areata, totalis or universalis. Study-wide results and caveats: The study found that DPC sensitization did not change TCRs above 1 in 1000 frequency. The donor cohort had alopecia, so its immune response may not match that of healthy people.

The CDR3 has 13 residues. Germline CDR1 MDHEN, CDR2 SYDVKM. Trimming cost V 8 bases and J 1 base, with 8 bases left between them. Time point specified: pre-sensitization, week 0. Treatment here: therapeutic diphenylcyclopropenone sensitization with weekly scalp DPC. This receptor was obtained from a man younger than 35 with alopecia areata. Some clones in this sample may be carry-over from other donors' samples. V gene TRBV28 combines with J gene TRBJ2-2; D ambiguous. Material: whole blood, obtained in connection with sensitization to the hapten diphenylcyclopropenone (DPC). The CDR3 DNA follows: TGTGCCAGCTTGGCAGGGAACACCGGGGAGCTGTTTTTT. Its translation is CASLAGNTGELFF.